The next 23 T cell receptor beta chains were all read from a single sample in a study of STAT5B mutations in CD4+ large granular lymphocyte leukemia. Method: immunoSEQ multiplex PCR; TCRdb's copy keeps in-frame clones and lacks some. The data hold tens of thousands of clones, with roughly 75% observed a single time. Sample: CD4+ T cells from blood buffy coats. The receptors stem from a human donor in good health.

The chain joins TRBV14 to TRBJ1-2; the match to TRBD1 covers 7 bases. The junction had 3 bases not matched to a gene; V was cut back by 5 bases and J by 3 bases. The CDR3 consists of 13 residues. Germline CDR1 reads SGHDN; CDR2 reads FVKESK. The CDR3 sequence is CASSGDSYYGYTF. CDR3 bases: TGTGCCAGCAGCGGGGACAGCTACTATGGCTACACCTTC.

The gene calls are TRBV5-1 and TRBJ1-1; D perhaps matches TRBD1 (5 bases). Germline V gene sequence: CDR1 SGHRS, CDR2 YFSETQ. CDR3 size: 14 residues. Trimming took 3 bases from V and 3 from J, leaving 12 bases between them. The CDR3 sequence: CASSSPGLYTEAFF. The CDR3 region has the DNA TGCGCCAGCAGCTCACCGGGGCTTTACACTGAAGCTTTCTTT.

The chain links TRBV4-3 to TRBJ1-3, with D hard to call. This CDR3 has 14 residues. V was clipped by 1 base and J by 1 base, with 5 bases between them. The germline CDR1 and CDR2 sequences are LGHNA and YSLEER. The CDR3 DNA is TGCGCCAGCAGCCAAGCGGGGTCTGGAAACACCATATATTTT. Protein sequence: CASSQAGSGNTIYF.

The chain combines TRBV9 with TRBJ2-7; D uncertain. CDR1 and CDR2 (germline): SGDLS, YYNGEE. CDR3 size: 13 residues. V was shortened by 4 bases and J by 3 bases, with 11 bases between the two germline ends. Here the CDR3 reads CASSPDGHYEQYF. DNA for the CDR3: TGTGCCAGCAGCCCGGACGGCCACTACGAGCAGTACTTC.

This chain links TRBV6-5 with TRBJ1-2; TRBD1 agrees at 7 bases. CDR1 and CDR2 from the germline V gene are MNHEY and SVGAGI. The V gene end was trimmed by 6 bases and the J gene end by 5 bases; junction bases not matched to a gene: 6. The CDR3 sequence is 13 residues long. CDR3 sequence reads: CASSRQGPYGYTF. CDR3 sequence (DNA): TGTGCCAGCAGCCGACAGGGACCATATGGCTACACCTTC.

The V gene is TRBV4-1, the J gene TRBJ1-4; D is possibly TRBD1 (5 bases). The V gene lost 0 bases and the J gene lost 8 bases, with 10 bases spanning the gap. Germline-derived CDR1 and CDR2 are MGHRA and YSYEKL. The length of the CDR3 is 14 residues. The chain's CDR3 is CASSQDPRGEKLFF. CDR3 in DNA: TGCGCCAGCAGCCAAGATCCCCGGGGGGAAAAACTGTTTTTT.

The chain couples TRBV7-2 to TRBJ1-4, with D possibly being TRBD1 (6 bases). The CDR3 consists of 16 residues. Trimming pared 5 bases from V and 6 bases from J, leaving 19 bases between. Germline assignment: CDR1 SGHTA and CDR2 FQGNSA. CDR3 in DNA: TGTGCCAGCAGCCTAGTTGGGGGCAGGGCGCATGAAAAACTGTTTTTT. Translating it yields CASSLVGGRAHEKLFF.

The rearrangement joins TRBV5-1 to TRBJ2-5, with 11 bases fitting TRBD2. The V gene's germline CDR1 is SGHRS and CDR2 YFSETQ. The CDR3 length is 16 residues. Trimming took 0 bases from V and 1 from J; bases not matched to a gene: 2. This CDR3 is CASSLVAGGAQETQYF. The DNA of the CDR3 is TGCGCCAGCAGCTTGGTAGCGGGAGGGGCCCAAGAGACCCAGTACTTC.

The chain is built from TRBV30 and TRBJ2-7; D gene ambiguous. The CDR3 contains 13 residues. Germline-derived CDR1 and CDR2 are GTSNPN and SVGIG (reference sequence). The V gene lost 3 bases and the J gene lost 2 bases, with 11 bases spanning the gap. CDR3 nucleotides: TGTGCCTGGAGGAGGACGCCCACCTACGAGCAGTACTTC. It encodes CAWRRTPTYEQYF.

This chain links TRBV4-2 with TRBJ2-3; 14 nucleotides align to TRBD2. CDR1 and CDR2 from the germline V gene are LGHNA and YNFKEQ. Trimming took 3 bases from V and 0 from J; bases not matched to a gene: 14. This CDR3 region has 21 residues. CDR3 in DNA: TGTGCCAGCAGCCAGGAACTGACTAGCGGGAGGGCCGGAATTAGCACAGATACGCAGTATTTT. Residues: CASSQELTSGRAGISTDTQYF.

The chain combines TRBV11-2 with TRBJ2-1, with 10 nucleotides matching TRBD2. CDR1 is SGHAT, CDR2 FQNNGV, per germline. CDR3 length: 17 amino acids. Trimming cost V 5 bases and J 5 bases; bases outside gene matches: 12. CDR3 bases: TGTGCCAGCAGCCCCCCCAGCGGGAGGGCGCGGGACAATGAGCAGTTCTTC. Amino acids: CASSPPSGRARDNEQFF.

This chain links TRBV19 with TRBJ1-6; 10 bases align to TRBD1. The J segment lost 9 bases and the V segment lost 4 bases, leaving 12 bases of the junction unmatched. Germline lookup yields CDR1 LNHDA and CDR2 SQIVND (reference sequence). The CDR3 has 17 residues. CDR3 sequence reads: CASSTGTGVLLRSPLHF. The DNA of the CDR3 is TGTGCCAGTAGTACCGGGACAGGGGTTTTACTGCGTTCACCCCTCCACTTT.

This chain joins TRBV5-4 and TRBJ2-7; D unclear. Looked up from germline, CDR1 is SGHNT and CDR2 is YYREEE (reference sequence). V lost 4 bases and J 2 bases, leaving 13 bases between the germline ends. There are 14 residues in the CDR3. The CDR3 DNA reads TGTGCCAGCAGCCGAGGTGGCGGTACCTACGAGCAGTACTTC. This encodes CASSRGGGTYEQYF.

The chain joins TRBV2 to TRBJ1-1; D is possibly TRBD1 (5 bases). This CDR3 has 13 residues. Germline values: CDR1 SNHLY, CDR2 FYNNEI. Trimming took 6 bases from V and 1 from J, leaving 9 bases between them. CDR3: CASSFQGNTEAFF. Written as DNA, the CDR3 is TGTGCCAGCAGCTTCCAGGGGAACACTGAAGCTTTCTTT. The full variable domain, its missing parts supplied by reference TRBV2 and TRBJ1-1, is EPEVTQTPSHQVTQMGQEVILRCVPISNHLYFYWYRQILGQKVEFLVSFYNNEISEKSEIFDDQFSVERPDGSNFTLKIRSTKLEDSAMYFCASSFQGNTEAFFGQGTRLTVV.

As DNA, the CDR3 is TGTGCCATCAGTCGACAGGGACTTAGCACAGATACGCAGTATTTT. It codes for CAISRQGLSTDTQYF. V and J are TRBV10-3 and TRBJ2-3; a weak D match, TRBD1 (7 bases). V dropped 5 bases and J dropped 0 bases, with 12 bases sitting between them. The CDR3 has 15 amino acids. The V gene's germline CDR1 is ENHRY and CDR2 SYGVKD.

In this sample, this clone turned up a few times. The genes are TRBV9 and TRBJ2-2, with a weak D call TRBD1 (5 bases). Germline assignment: CDR1 SGDLS and CDR2 YYNGEE. The CDR3 runs to 16 residues. Trimming took off 1 base at V and 4 bases at J, with 14 bases between the two ends. CDR3 coding DNA: TGTGCCAGCAGCGTACTCCTGCAGGGCGGCACCGGGGAGCTGTTTTTT. It encodes CASSVLLQGGTGELFF.

As regards this clone: One end of the junction fails to match germline, which may point to a read error. The gene calls are TRBV28 and TRBJ1-2; D possibly corresponds to TRBD1 (5 bases). Germline V gene data show CDR1 as MDHEN and CDR2 as SYDVKM. The CDR3 has 13 amino acids. The CDR3 sequence is CASSPTDSIQSAF. DNA of the CDR3: TGTGCCAGCAGTCCAACAGACAGCATCCAAAGCGCCTTC.

This clone was detected once. The chain is built from TRBV2 and TRBJ1-2; TRBD1 matches at 11 bases. The V segment lost 7 bases and the J segment 8 bases; nucleotides outside the gene matches: 9. CDR3 length equals 14 residues. Per germline, CDR1 SNHLY and CDR2 FYNNEI. The CDR3 sequence: CASKKGQGGEGYTF. Here the CDR3 DNA reads TGTGCCAGCAAGAAGGGACAGGGGGGAGAGGGCTACACCTTC.

This chain uses TRBV11-2 with TRBJ2-3, with a possible D match to TRBD1 (5 bases). The V gene's germline CDR1 is SGHAT and CDR2 FQNNGV. The V and J ends lost 2 bases and 0 bases respectively, with 6 bases between them. The CDR3 consists of 14 residues. In nucleotides, the CDR3 is TGTGCCAGCAGCTTAAGACAGAGCACAGATACGCAGTATTTT. Translating it yields CASSLRQSTDTQYF.

This clone was seen only a few times. The chain employs TRBV7-9 and TRBJ1-1; D remains unclear. Germline V gene data show CDR1 as SEHNR and CDR2 as FQNEAQ (reference sequence). CDR3 length: 14 amino acids. Deletions cut 1 base from V and 5 bases from J, with 11 bases between. The CDR3 spells CASSLDPRGTEAFF. CDR3 coding DNA: TGTGCCAGCAGCTTAGATCCAAGAGGGACTGAAGCTTTCTTT.

The chain has TRBV7-2 and TRBJ1-5, with D uncertain. Germline CDR1 and CDR2: SGHTA and FQGNSA. The V and J ends lost 4 bases and 6 bases respectively, with 7 bases between them. The CDR3 covers 12 residues. CDR3 sequence: CASSSLGQPQHF. The CDR3 bases are TGTGCCAGCAGCTCCTTAGGTCAGCCCCAGCATTTT.

This clone was detected only once. This chain joins TRBV9 and TRBJ1-3; 9 bases match TRBD1. Looked up from germline, CDR1 is SGDLS and CDR2 is YYNGEE. V dropped 3 bases and J dropped 1; count of bases not matched to a gene: 2. The CDR3 has 15 residues. In DNA form, the CDR3 reads TGTGCCAGCAGCGACAGGGGGCGATCTGGAAACACCATATATTTT. This gives the protein CASSDRGRSGNTIYF.

This clone was counted between two and nine times. The CDR3 loop reads CASSLGSAQYF. DNA for the CDR3: TGTGCCAGCAGCTTAGGATCCGCTCAGTACTTC. This chain joins TRBV7-2 and TRBJ2-7; D call uncertain. The V gene lost 1 base and the J gene lost 10 bases, with 8 bases spanning the gap. The germline V gene encodes CDR1 SGHTA and CDR2 FQGNSA. This CDR3 spans 11 amino acids.